This T cell receptor beta chain was identified in a study of vaccination effects on CD4 cells after COVID-19. Within the ViraFEST assay, antigen-specific CD4+ T cells underwent expansion with viral peptide pools prior to sequencing. Cells that had been cultured for 9 to 10 days were the source of isolated CD4+ T cells. Testing of the vaccine recipients showed negative nucleocapsid antibodies and no prior SARS-CoV-2 infection. They grew over 1.5 million PBMC in each well, adding around 9 IU/ml IL-2 and 8 to 10 ug/ml peptides. Regarding this clone: The antigen remains unidentified.

Study-wide points: Vaccine-induced clones in healthy vaccinees cross-reacted with common cold coronaviruses in only 1 of 255 cases. No early post-infection timepoints were available in the study, which also included few convalescent patients. Clones of infection and vaccine origin contracted markedly late after vaccination.

Trimming left V 9 bases short and J 0 bases short, with 9 bases between. The CDR3 extends over 13 amino acids. Germline values: CDR1 LNHDA, CDR2 SQIVND (reference sequence). TCRdb keeps only in-frame clones here, not all; method: immunoSEQ multiplex PCR. The data show about 73,000 clones, about 79% seen once. The sequencing used CD4+ T cells from PBMCs cultured with SARS-CoV-2 spike peptides, collected before COVID-19 vaccination. The receptor was derived from a human donor who received a COVID-19 vaccine. J is TRBJ1-5 and V is TRBV19; no clear D gene. CDR3 bases: TGTGCCAGCAACAAGTATAGCAATCAGCCCCAGCATTTT. Amino acid sequence: CASNKYSNQPQHF.